These 4 T cell receptor beta chains share one sample of origin, sequenced in a study of CD8+ T cells in alopecia areata (dated by TCRdb to the late 2010s). Read against the paper, the sample's time point label means: about 5 months on oral tofacitinib. What this sample's treatment or condition label stands for: oral pan-JAK inhibitor, 5-10 mg twice daily. The library was made by the immunoSEQ multiplex PCR assay. For TCR sequencing, RNA was extracted from every sample and reverse transcribed into cDNA to serve as template. TCRdb provides this immuneACCESS table in a form limited to in-frame rearrangements. Some clones are lacking; in checked studies, under half of them reflect an unresolved V gene, and why the rest are absent is not known. The sample table holds about 90,000 clones, of which roughly 46% were seen once. The ten most abundant clones make up roughly 18% of the sample. The sample consisted of CD8+ T cells sorted from blood, taken at week 24, from a patient treated with tofacitinib. Receptors originate from a human donor with alopecia areata.

This clone occurred a few times. The V and J genes are TRBV7-9 and TRBJ2-2; D may correspond to TRBD1 or TRBD2 (5 bases each). Trimming left V 7 bases short and J 3 bases short, with 21 bases between. Germline-derived CDR1 and CDR2 are SEHNR and FQNEAQ (reference sequence). The length of the CDR3 is 17 residues. The CDR3 sequence is CASIPVGTEGYTGELFF. The CDR3 coding sequence is TGTGCCAGCATCCCGGTCGGGACGGAAGGTTACACCGGGGAGCTGTTTTTT.

V is TRBV5-1 and J is TRBJ2-5; TRBD2 might be the D (7 bases). V shed 0 bases and J shed 3 bases, with 9 bases lying between them. The CDR3 length is 14 residues. Per the germline V gene, CDR1 is SGHRS and CDR2 is YFSETQ. This CDR3 is CASSLEGGEETQYF. In DNA, the CDR3 is TGCGCCAGCAGCTTGGAAGGGGGGGAAGAGACCCAGTACTTC.

V gene TRBV9 combines with J gene TRBJ2-2; tentatively, D is TRBD1 (6 bases). The germline V gene has CDR1 SGDLS and CDR2 YYNGEE. The CDR3 totals 16 residues. The V end lost 3 bases, the J end lost 0 bases, and 12 bases lay between the germline ends. Here the CDR3 DNA reads TGTGCCAGCAGCGGTGGGACATTCGCGAACACCGGGGAGCTGTTTTTT. Translation: CASSGGTFANTGELFF.

This chain connects TRBV6-1 to TRBJ2-5; 10 bases fit TRBD1. The J call is doubtful: the DNA matches TRBJ2-7 better. Germline lookup yields CDR1 MNHNS and CDR2 SASEGT. The CDR3 spans 14 residues. CDR3 coding DNA: TGTGCCAGCAGAGCGGACAGGGGGTACTACGAGCAGTACTTC. This translates into CASRADRGYYEQYF.